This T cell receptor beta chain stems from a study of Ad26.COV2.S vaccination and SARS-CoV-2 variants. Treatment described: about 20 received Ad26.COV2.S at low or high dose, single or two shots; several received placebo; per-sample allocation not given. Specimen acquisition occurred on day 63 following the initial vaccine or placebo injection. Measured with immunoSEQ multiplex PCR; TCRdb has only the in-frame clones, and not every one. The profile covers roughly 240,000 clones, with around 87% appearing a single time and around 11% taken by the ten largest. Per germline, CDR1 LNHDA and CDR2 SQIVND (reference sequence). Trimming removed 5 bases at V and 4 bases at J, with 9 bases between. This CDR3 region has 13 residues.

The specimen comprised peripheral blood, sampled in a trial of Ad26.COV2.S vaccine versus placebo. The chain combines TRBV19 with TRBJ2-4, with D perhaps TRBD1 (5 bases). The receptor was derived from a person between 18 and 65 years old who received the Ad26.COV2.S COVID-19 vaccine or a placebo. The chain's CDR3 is CASSVTEKNIQYF. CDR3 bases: TGTGCCAGTAGTGTGACAGAGAAAAACATTCAGTACTTC.